The clone carrying this T cell receptor beta chain was observed many times. Antigen unknown. This entry comes from a study of Graves' ophthalmopathy and Graves' hyperthyroidism. Overall study context: The authors collected peripheral blood at initial diagnosis, before any treatment. General study points: The authors also found most expanded thyroid clonotypes above 0.001 frequency in blood. Stable hyperthyroidism and ophthalmopathy were told apart by a 13-signature model, which achieved 85% to 90% sensitivity and almost 82% specificity.

The authors used Ficoll-Paque density gradient centrifugation to separate PBMCs. The input was around 10 ml of fresh peripheral blood. This CDR3 has 14 residues. V was pared by 5 bases and J by 9 bases, with 14 bases between. Amplification of the TCR beta CDR3 regions used RNA transcripts (as template). First-round RT-PCR used HTBI primers; second-round multiplex PCR followed. TCRdb re-analysed the multiplex PCR reads in MiXCR, keeping a single row per CDR3 protein. Counted here are about 700,000 distinct CDR3 sequences, under 50% occurring once; the ten biggest clones make up roughly 3%. This TCR was sampled from an adult man with Graves' ophthalmopathy. Sequenced sample: peripheral blood. The rearrangement links TRBV12-3 or TRBV12-4 to TRBJ1-6; D call uncertain. CDR3 DNA: TGTGCCAGCAGTCAACAGATGTGGGGTTCACCCCTCCACTTT. This gives the protein CASSQQMWGSPLHF.